The 24 T cell receptor beta chains listed next were all sequenced from one sample in a study of cytomegalovirus exposure and HLA in healthy donors (dated by TCRdb to about 2017). Library preparation employed the immunoSEQ multiplex PCR assay. The multiplex PCR relied on a mix of 60 forward primers for TCR Vbeta segments and 13 reverse primers for TCR Jbeta segments. Held by TCRdb, this immuneACCESS table contains in-frame sequences only and omits some clones. Under half of the omission traces to an unresolved V gene where checked; the cause of the rest is unknown. The sample includes over 100,000 clones, with around 66% observed a single time. Approximately 1.5% of the sample goes to the ten largest clones. Material for sequencing was PBMCs. The receptors derive from a man younger than 35 in good health and CMV-seronegative.

There are a few counts of this clone. V usage is TRBV28 and J usage is TRBJ1-2; tentatively, D is TRBD1 (6 bases). In germline, CDR1 is MDHEN, CDR2 SYDVKM. CDR3 length: 14 residues. The V end was cut by 7 bases, the J end by 4 bases, with 16 bases between. The CDR3 region has the DNA TGTGCCAGCACCAGAGGGCAGGGGCGCTATGGCTACACCTTC. It specifies CASTRGQGRYGYTF.

The CDR3 sequence: CASSALWTSGRGDEQFF. In DNA, the CDR3 is TGTGCCAGCAGCGCCCTTTGGACTAGCGGGAGGGGGGATGAGCAGTTCTTC. The chain combines TRBV9 with TRBJ2-1; 15 bases align to TRBD2. Germline V gene lookup returns CDR1 SGDLS and CDR2 YYNGEE. CDR3 size: 17 residues. Trimming removed 3 bases from V and 8 bases from J; junction bases left unmatched: 9. Using reference TRBV9 and TRBJ2-1 for the parts outside the CDR3, the full variable domain is DSGVTQTPKHLITATGQRVTLRCSPRSGDLSVYWYQQSLDQGLQFLIQYYNGEERAKGNILERFSAQQFPDLHSELNLSSLELGDSALYFCASSALWTSGRGDEQFFGPGTRLTVL.

This chain joins TRBV30 and TRBJ1-2, with 7 bases fitting TRBD1. There are 12 residues in the CDR3. CDR1 and CDR2 (germline): GTSNPN, SVGIG (reference sequence). V gave up 4 bases and J gave up 5 bases; unmatched junction bases: 4. This CDR3 is CAWNQGEYGYTF. Written as DNA, the CDR3 is TGTGCCTGGAACCAGGGGGAGTATGGCTACACCTTC.

The chain couples TRBV30 to TRBJ1-4; perhaps TRBD1 as D (5 bases). This CDR3 has 16 residues. Per germline, CDR1 GTSNPN and CDR2 SVGIG (reference sequence). The V end lost 3 bases, the J end lost 4 bases, and 18 bases lay between the germline ends. The CDR3 DNA reads TGTGCCTGGAGCCTTACGAGGCGGCAGGGTAATGAAAAACTGTTTTTT. It codes for CAWSLTRRQGNEKLFF.

The chain employs TRBV7-9 and TRBJ2-7, with D possibly TRBD2 on 5 matching bases. V dropped 5 bases and J dropped 2 bases, with 16 bases sitting between them. Germline V gene data show CDR1 as SEHNR and CDR2 as FQNEAQ (reference sequence). The CDR3 length is 15 residues. Written as DNA, the CDR3 is TGTGCCAGCAGCCCACGGACGGGATCAACCTACGAGCAGTACTTC. This gives the protein CASSPRTGSTYEQYF.

The gene calls are TRBV5-6 and TRBJ2-5; the match to TRBD2 covers 14 bases. After removal of 4 bases from V and 2 bases from J, the junction contained 10 bases not matched to a gene. The germline V gene has CDR1 SGHDT and CDR2 YYEEEE. The CDR3 has 18 amino acids. The CDR3 region is CASSVGLAGAFGQETQYF. CDR3 coding DNA: TGTGCCAGCAGCGTGGGACTAGCGGGAGCGTTCGGGCAAGAGACCCAGTACTTC.

The chain couples TRBV4-2 to TRBJ2-3; 10 bases fit TRBD2. The CDR3 is made up of 17 amino acids. Losses at the gene ends were 0 bases for V and 2 bases for J; bases not matched to a gene: 5. Germline V gene sequence: CDR1 LGHNA, CDR2 YNFKEQ. Written as DNA, the CDR3 is TGTGCCAGCAGCCAAGAGAAACTAGCGGGGAACACAGATACGCAGTATTTT. Amino acids: CASSQEKLAGNTDTQYF.

This clone has more than one count but fewer than ten. The chain carries TRBV19 and TRBJ2-1, with 10 bases that match TRBD2. The germline V gene encodes CDR1 LNHDA and CDR2 SQIVND (reference sequence). V dropped 1 base and J dropped 0; count of bases not matched to a gene: 3. This CDR3 spans 17 amino acids. This chain's CDR3 is CASSIGTSGSSYNEQFF. CDR3 nucleotide sequence: TGTGCCAGTAGTATAGGGACTAGCGGAAGCTCCTACAATGAGCAGTTCTTC. The full variable domain, in which reference TRBV19 and TRBJ2-1 provide the parts outside the CDR3, is DGGITQSPKYLFRKEGQNVTLSCEQNLNHDAMYWYRQDPGQGLRLIYYSQIVNDFQKGDIAEGYSVSREKKESFPLTVTSAQKNPTAFYLCASSIGTSGSSYNEQFFGPGTRLTVL.

The chain links TRBV5-6 to TRBJ2-5; TRBD2 aligns across 12 bases. The end of the DNA is better explained by TRBJ2-7, so the J call may be wrong. The CDR3 extends over 18 amino acids. Looked up from germline, CDR1 is SGHDT and CDR2 is YYEEEE. The CDR3 region is CASSLPGLAGEGLYEQYF. The DNA for the CDR3 is TGTGCCAGCAGCTTGCCGGGACTAGCGGGTGAGGGGCTCTACGAGCAGTACTTC.

This clone occurred a few times. The V and J genes are TRBV28 and TRBJ2-7, with D possibly being TRBD2 (7 bases). V was cut by 10 bases and J by 1 base, with 17 bases left in between. Germline V lookup: CDR1 MDHEN, CDR2 SYDVKM. This CDR3 region has 14 residues. Written as DNA, the CDR3 is TGTGCCACCAGAGAGGGGGGGATTTCCTACGAGCAGTACTTC. It translates to CATREGGISYEQYF. Supplemented by reference TRBV28 and TRBJ2-7, the full variable domain reads DVKVTQSSRYLVKRTGEKVFLECVQDMDHENMFWYRQDPGLGLRLIYFSYDVKMKEKGDIPEGYSVSREKKERFSLILESASTNQTSMYLCATREGGISYEQYFGPGTRLTVT.

The chain uses TRBV11-2 and TRBJ1-2; 7 nucleotides line up with TRBD1. Trimming cost V 2 bases and J 8 bases; bases outside gene matches: 5. Germline lookup yields CDR1 SGHAT and CDR2 FQNNGV. The CDR3 runs 13 residues. The CDR3 loop is CASSLLGGRGYTF. CDR3 sequence (DNA): TGTGCCAGCAGCTTATTAGGGGGCAGAGGCTACACCTTC. Together with reference TRBV11-2 and TRBJ1-2, the CDR3 gives the full variable domain: EAGVAQSPRYKIIEKRQSVAFWCNPISGHATLYWYQQILGQGPKLLIQFQNNGVVDDSQLPKDRFSAERLKGVDSTLKIQPAKLEDSAVYLCASSLLGGRGYTFGSGTRLTVV.

The chain uses TRBV25-1 and TRBJ2-2; no reliable D call. Germline values: CDR1 MGHDK, CDR2 SYGVNS. The V and J ends lost 6 bases and 0 bases respectively, with 11 bases between them. CDR3 length equals 15 residues. For the CDR3, the DNA is TGTGCCAGCAGATCAGGCTTGACGAACACCGGGGAGCTGTTTTTT. Translated: CASRSGLTNTGELFF. The complete variable domain, with remaining parts taken from reference TRBV25-1 and TRBJ2-2, reads EADIYQTPRYLVIGTGKKITLECSQTMGHDKMYWYQQDPGMELHLIHYSYGVNSTEKGDLSSESTVSRIRTEHFPLTLESARPSHTSQYLCASRSGLTNTGELFFGEGSRLTVL.

CDR3: CASTLKGQGVWGYTF. CDR3 in DNA: TGTGCCAGCACCCTTAAGGGACAGGGAGTTTGGGGCTACACCTTC. V usage is TRBV6-5 and J usage is TRBJ1-2, with TRBD1 matching 9 bases. The germline CDR1 and CDR2 sequences are MNHEY and SVGAGI. V lost 7 bases to trimming and J lost 8 bases; unmatched junction nucleotides: 14. The CDR3 totals 15 residues.

The V gene is TRBV5-1, the J gene TRBJ1-5, with no clear D. The V and J ends lost 3 bases and 0 bases respectively, with 7 bases between them. Germline V gene data show CDR1 as SGHRS and CDR2 as YFSETQ. There are 14 residues in the CDR3. CDR3 region: CASSSGVSNQPQHF. The CDR3 DNA follows: TGCGCCAGCAGCTCCGGGGTTAGCAATCAGCCCCAGCATTTT. The full variable domain, completed using reference TRBV5-1 and TRBJ1-5, is KAGVTQTPRYLIKTRGQQVTLSCSPISGHRSVSWYQQTPGQGLQFLFEYFSETQRNKGNFPGRFSGRQFSNSRSEMNVSTLELGDSALYLCASSSGVSNQPQHFGDGTRLSIL.

The chain combines TRBV27 with TRBJ2-1; weak D call: TRBD1 (5 bases). V was cut by 7 bases and J by 8 bases, with 12 bases left in between. The germline V gene has CDR1 MNHEY and CDR2 SMNVEV (reference sequence). The CDR3 extends over 12 amino acids. CDR3 protein: CASTSIGDEQFF. For the CDR3, the DNA is TGTGCCAGCACCTCAATAGGGGATGAGCAGTTCTTC.

In nucleotides, the CDR3 is TGCGCCAGCAGTGCCCATCCTCGTAGGCTGACTAGCGGGGAATCCTACGAGCAGTACTTC. Its protein product is CASSAHPRRLTSGESYEQYF. The rearrangement uses TRBV23-1 and TRBJ2-7, with TRBD2 matching over 11 bases. TRBV23-1 is treated as an ORF (open reading frame) with a function not yet certain. The CDR3 is 20 residues long. The J segment lost 1 base and the V segment lost 5 bases, leaving 19 bases of the junction unmatched.

The chain uses TRBV6-4 and TRBJ1-5, with D perhaps TRBD1 (5 bases). Deletions cut 5 bases from V and 0 bases from J, with 17 bases between. Germline V gene data show CDR1 as MRHNA and CDR2 as SNTAGT. The CDR3 runs 17 residues. The CDR3 spells CASSKQVPAYSNQPQHF. In DNA, the CDR3 is TGTGCCAGCAGTAAACAGGTGCCGGCATATAGCAATCAGCCCCAGCATTTT.

About this clone: Because it lacks the conserved phenylalanine or tryptophan at the end, this CDR3 is likely a read error. It is unclear where the CDR3 begins or ends on the DNA, so no DNA is shown, and the CDR3 is as TCRdb lists it. This chain joins TRBV7-8 and TRBJ2-7; the D call in the table, TRBD2, was not verified against the DNA. The germline CDR1 and CDR2 sequences are SGHVS and FQNEAQ. The CDR3 is made up of 13 amino acids, end residues included. This chain's CDR3 is CASNHGPPPGVGI.

This sequence joins TRBV4-3 and TRBJ1-4; D not certain. The CDR3 is 15 residues long. V gave up 0 bases and J gave up 6 bases, with 11 bases separating them. Germline CDR1 reads LGHNA; CDR2 reads YSLEER. The CDR3 region has the DNA TGCGCCAGCAGCCAAGATAGAGGGTCGGATGAAAAACTGTTTTTT. This translates into CASSQDRGSDEKLFF.

J is TRBJ1-4 and V is TRBV28, with D maybe TRBD1 (6 bases). V was pared by 1 base and J by 10 bases, with 13 bases between. CDR1 is MDHEN, CDR2 SYDVKM, per germline. The CDR3 runs to 14 residues. The CDR3 sequence is CASSLSGASGKLFF. The CDR3 nucleotides read TGTGCCAGCAGTTTATCAGGGGCATCGGGAAAACTGTTTTTT.

The chain couples TRBV27 to TRBJ1-1, with TRBD1 matching over 9 bases. The V gene end was trimmed by 7 bases and the J gene end by 10 bases; junction bases not matched to a gene: 16. The germline V gene encodes CDR1 MNHEY and CDR2 SMNVEV (reference sequence). There are 15 residues in the CDR3. The CDR3 nucleotides read TGTGCCAGCACCCCCCCCGGGACAGGGACGGGTGGAGCTTTCTTT. This codes for CASTPPGTGTGGAFF.

This chain uses TRBV27 with TRBJ1-5; D uncertain. V lost 2 bases and J lost 7, with 6 bases in between. The CDR3 spans 12 residues. Germline assignment: CDR1 MNHEY and CDR2 SMNVEV (reference sequence). CDR3 region: CASSLVGQPQHF. The CDR3, as DNA: TGTGCCAGCAGTTTAGTCGGGCAGCCCCAGCATTTT.

This chain uses TRBV30 with TRBJ2-7; 9 nucleotides line up with TRBD2. V was clipped by 0 bases and J by 5 bases; unmatched bases: 8. Germline V gene sequence: CDR1 GTSNPN, CDR2 SVGIG (reference sequence). The CDR3 sequence is 15 residues long. The CDR3 here is CAWSVLAGVADEQYF. CDR3 bases: TGTGCCTGGAGTGTTTTAGCGGGAGTAGCGGACGAGCAGTACTTC.

In its sample, this clone was seen a few times. The rearrangement links TRBV13 to TRBJ2-7; tentatively, D is TRBD1 (5 bases). Germline CDR1 is PRHDT and CDR2 is FYEKMQ (reference sequence). V was cut by 2 bases and J by 5 bases, with 13 bases left in between. The CDR3 totals 14 residues. Here the CDR3 DNA reads TGTGCCAGCAGCTTACGGCCCAGGGTCAACGAGCAGTACTTC. It specifies CASSLRPRVNEQYF.